This TCR beta chain was sequenced in a study of T-cell reconstitution after alpha-beta-depleted transplantation in children. The CDR3 loop spans 12 amino acids. Germline V gene data show CDR1 as DFQATT and CDR2 as SNEGSKA (reference sequence). For TCRbeta, the library was prepared with unique molecular identifiers. TCRdb redid the calling of the PCR reads with MiXCR, one entry per CDR3 protein. In the table there are around 450,000 distinct CDR3 sequences, 43% of which are singletons. Note on this clonotype: One junction end disagrees with the germline gene, perhaps due to a read error.

This sequence joins TRBV20-1 and TRBJ1-1; 9 nucleotides match TRBD1. The sequencing here drew on PBMCs, taken before TCRalphabeta/CD19-depleted stem cell transplant. This TCR was recovered from a girl aged 2-9 years with aplastic anemia, due to receive a stem cell transplant. The CDR3 spells CCATGTGIEAFF. In nucleotides, the CDR3 is TGCTGTGCCACCGGGACAGGGATTGAAGCTTTCTTT.